The present T cell receptor (beta chain) was sequenced within a study of CD8+ T cells in alopecia areata. This clone was seen more than once but under ten times. Its antigen is undetermined. The treatment is: oral pan-JAK inhibitor, 5-10 mg twice daily. Collected material from alopecia areata patients comprised lesional scalp punch biopsies and peripheral blood. Extracted RNA was reverse transcribed, and the resulting cDNA served as sequencing template. TCRdb keeps only in-frame clones here, not all; method: immunoSEQ multiplex PCR. Counted here are under 150,000 clones, roughly three fifths occurring once; the ten biggest clones make up about 3.3%. The CDR3 consists of 13 residues. The J segment lost 8 bases and the V segment lost 7 bases, leaving 7 bases of the junction unmatched. Germline V CDR1 and CDR2: SNHLY, FYNNEI. The study, taken as a whole, reports: Association of baseline CD8+ expansion with response is uncertain owing to one nonresponder.

The source material was CD4+ T cells sorted from blood, sampled at week 24, from a patient treated with tofacitinib. This TCR came from a human donor with alopecia areata. V usage is TRBV2 and J usage is TRBJ1-1; 10 bases align to TRBD1. CDR3 amino acids: CASTEDRGTEAFF. The CDR3 DNA reads TGTGCCAGCACAGAGGACAGGGGGACCGAAGCTTTCTTT.